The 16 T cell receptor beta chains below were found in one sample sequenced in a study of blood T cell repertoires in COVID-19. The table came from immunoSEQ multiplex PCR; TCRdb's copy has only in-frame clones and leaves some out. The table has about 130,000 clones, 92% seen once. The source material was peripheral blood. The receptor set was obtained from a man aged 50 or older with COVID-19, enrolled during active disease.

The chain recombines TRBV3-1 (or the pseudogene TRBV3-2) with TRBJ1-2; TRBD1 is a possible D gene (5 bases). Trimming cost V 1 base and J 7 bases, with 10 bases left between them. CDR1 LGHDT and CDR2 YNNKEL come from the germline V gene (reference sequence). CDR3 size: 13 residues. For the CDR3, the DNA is TGTGCCAGCAGCCAAGGGGGGGGGAGTGGCTACACCTTC. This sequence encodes CASSQGGGSGYTF.

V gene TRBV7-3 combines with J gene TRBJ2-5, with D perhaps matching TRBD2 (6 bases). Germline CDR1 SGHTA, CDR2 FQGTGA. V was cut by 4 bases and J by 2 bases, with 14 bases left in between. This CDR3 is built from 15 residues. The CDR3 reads CASSSAGTRQETQYF. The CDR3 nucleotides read TGTGCCAGCAGCTCAGCCGGGACTCGACAAGAGACCCAGTACTTC.

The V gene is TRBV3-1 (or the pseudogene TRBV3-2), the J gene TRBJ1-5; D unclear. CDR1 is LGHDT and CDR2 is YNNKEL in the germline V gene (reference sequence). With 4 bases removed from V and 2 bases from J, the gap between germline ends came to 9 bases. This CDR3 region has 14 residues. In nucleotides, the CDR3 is TGTGCCAGCAGCCTCGGGAAAGGCAATCAGCCCCAGCATTTT. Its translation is CASSLGKGNQPQHF.

In DNA, the CDR3 is TGTGCCTGGAGCCGCCGGGACAGGGAACATGGCTACACCTTC. The encoded protein is CAWSRRDREHGYTF. The V and J genes are TRBV30 and TRBJ1-2; 9 nucleotides agree with TRBD1. Germline CDR1 reads GTSNPN; CDR2 reads SVGIG (reference sequence). J lost 6 bases, V lost 3 bases, and 8 bases had no gene match. This CDR3 region has 14 residues.

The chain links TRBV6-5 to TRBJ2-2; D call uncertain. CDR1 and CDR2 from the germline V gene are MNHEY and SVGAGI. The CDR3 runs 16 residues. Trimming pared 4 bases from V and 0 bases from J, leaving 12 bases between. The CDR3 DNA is TGTGCCAGCAGTTGGCAGTTAAAGACGAACACCGGGGAGCTGTTTTTT. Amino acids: CASSWQLKTNTGELFF.

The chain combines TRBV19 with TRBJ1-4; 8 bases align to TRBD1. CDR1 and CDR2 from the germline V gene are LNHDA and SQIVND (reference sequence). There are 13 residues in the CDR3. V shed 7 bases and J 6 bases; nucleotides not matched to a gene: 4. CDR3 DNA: TGTGCCAGTACCCCGACAGGGGATGAAAAACTGTTTTTT. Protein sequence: CASTPTGDEKLFF.

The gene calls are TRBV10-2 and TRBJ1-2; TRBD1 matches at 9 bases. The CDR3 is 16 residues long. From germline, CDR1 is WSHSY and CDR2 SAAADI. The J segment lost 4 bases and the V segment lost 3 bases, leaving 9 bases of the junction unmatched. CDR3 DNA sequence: TGCGCCAGCAGTGACATCGATGGACAGGGGCCCTATGGCTACACCTTC. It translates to CASSDIDGQGPYGYTF.

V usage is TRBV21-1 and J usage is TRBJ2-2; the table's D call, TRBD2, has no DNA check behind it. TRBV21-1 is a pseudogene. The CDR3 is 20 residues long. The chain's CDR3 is CASSKVHRGSRGSNTGELFF. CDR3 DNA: TGTGCCAGCAGCAAAGTTCATCGCGGGTCACGGGGTTCGAACACCGGGGAGCTGTTTTTT.

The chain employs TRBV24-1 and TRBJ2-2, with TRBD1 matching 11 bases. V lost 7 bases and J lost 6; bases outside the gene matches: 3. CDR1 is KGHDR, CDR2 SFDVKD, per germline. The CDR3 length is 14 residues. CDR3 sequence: CATRGTGGAGELFF. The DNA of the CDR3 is TGTGCCACCAGGGGGACAGGGGGTGCCGGGGAGCTGTTTTTT.

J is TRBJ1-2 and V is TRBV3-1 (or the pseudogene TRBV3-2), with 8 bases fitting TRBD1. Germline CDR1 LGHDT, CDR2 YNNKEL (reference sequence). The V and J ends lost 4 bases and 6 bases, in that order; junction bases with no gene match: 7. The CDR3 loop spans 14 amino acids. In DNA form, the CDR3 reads TGTGCCAGCAGCCCGAGACAGGGGAGGAATGGCTACACCTTC. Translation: CASSPRQGRNGYTF.

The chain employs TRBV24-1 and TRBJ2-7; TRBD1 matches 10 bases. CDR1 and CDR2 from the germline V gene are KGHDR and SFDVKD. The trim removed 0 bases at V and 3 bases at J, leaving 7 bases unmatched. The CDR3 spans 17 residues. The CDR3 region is CATSDLRRTGGDYEQYV. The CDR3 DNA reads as TGTGCCACCAGTGATTTGCGTCGGACAGGGGGAGACTACGAGCAGTACGTC.

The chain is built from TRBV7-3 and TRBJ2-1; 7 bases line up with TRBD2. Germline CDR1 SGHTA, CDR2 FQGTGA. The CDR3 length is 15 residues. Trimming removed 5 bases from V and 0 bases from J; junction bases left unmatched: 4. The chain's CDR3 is CASSPSGGSYNEQFF. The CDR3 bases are TGTGCCAGCAGCCCGTCGGGGGGCTCCTACAATGAGCAGTTCTTC.

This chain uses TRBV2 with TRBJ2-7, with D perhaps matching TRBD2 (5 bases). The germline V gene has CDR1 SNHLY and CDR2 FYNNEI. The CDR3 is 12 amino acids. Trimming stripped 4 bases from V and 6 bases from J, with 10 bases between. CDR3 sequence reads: CASSASGSEQYV. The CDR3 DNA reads TGTGCCAGCAGTGCATCGGGGTCCGAGCAGTACGTC.

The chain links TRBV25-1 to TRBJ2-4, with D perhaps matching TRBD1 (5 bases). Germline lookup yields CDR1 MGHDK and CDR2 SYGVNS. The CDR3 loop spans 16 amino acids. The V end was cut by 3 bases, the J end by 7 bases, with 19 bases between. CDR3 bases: TGTGCCAGCAGTGATCCAAATTCAGGGATTCGGAACATTCAGTACTTC. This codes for CASSDPNSGIRNIQYF.

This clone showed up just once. CDR3 in amino acids: CASKAAGGPDEQFF. CDR3 nucleotides: TGTGCCAGCAAGGCAGCGGGAGGGCCGGATGAGCAGTTCTTC. The V and J genes are TRBV6-5 and TRBJ2-1; 10 positions match TRBD2. J gave up 8 bases and V 7 bases, and 8 bases lay outside the gene matches. Germline loops: CDR1 MNHEY, CDR2 SVGAGI. The CDR3 spans 14 residues.

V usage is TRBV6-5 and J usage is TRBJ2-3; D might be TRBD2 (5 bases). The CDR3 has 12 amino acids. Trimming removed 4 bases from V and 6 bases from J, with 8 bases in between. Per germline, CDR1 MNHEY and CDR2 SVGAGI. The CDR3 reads CASSSPGDTQYF. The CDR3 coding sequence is TGTGCCAGCAGTTCCCCGGGGGATACGCAGTATTTT.